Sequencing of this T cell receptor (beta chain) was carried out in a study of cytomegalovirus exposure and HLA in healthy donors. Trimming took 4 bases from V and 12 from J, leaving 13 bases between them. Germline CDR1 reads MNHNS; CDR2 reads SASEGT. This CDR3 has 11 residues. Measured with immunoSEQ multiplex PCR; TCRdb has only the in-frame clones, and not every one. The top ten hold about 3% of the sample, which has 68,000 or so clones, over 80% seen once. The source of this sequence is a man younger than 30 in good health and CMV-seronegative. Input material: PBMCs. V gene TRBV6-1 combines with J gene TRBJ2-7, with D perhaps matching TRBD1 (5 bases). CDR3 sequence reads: CASSVQGPAYF. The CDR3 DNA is TGTGCCAGCAGTGTTCAGGGTCCAGCGTACTTC.